Described below is a single T cell receptor (beta chain) sequence and its context. Its cognate antigen is unknown. V lost 3 bases, J lost 7 bases, and 9 bases lay in between. Germline loops: CDR1 SEHNR, CDR2 FQNEAQ (reference sequence). The CDR3 is 13 amino acids. The data were taken from a study of T cells after yellow fever vaccination. Study-level points and caveats: Compared with primary, the secondary response was weaker and peaked at day 5, not 15. Reappearing after the booster were most of the clones from primary vaccination (96% CD4, 85% to 90% CD8).

Template switching with 5'RACE generated the TCR cDNA and added a universal primer site and UMIs. MiXCR was run by TCRdb on the 5' RACE reads, yielding one entry per CDR3 protein. The sample shows roughly 400,000 distinct CDR3 sequences, roughly a sixth of them seen only once. The gene calls are TRBV7-9 and TRBJ2-2; D gene unclear. The sequencing here drew on PBMCs, taken before the yellow fever booster vaccination. This clonotype was obtained from a man between 18 and 35 years old who received the YFV17D yellow fever vaccine. Here the CDR3 reads CASSFTSDGELFF. The DNA of the CDR3 is TGTGCCAGCAGCTTTACGTCGGACGGGGAGCTGTTTTTT.